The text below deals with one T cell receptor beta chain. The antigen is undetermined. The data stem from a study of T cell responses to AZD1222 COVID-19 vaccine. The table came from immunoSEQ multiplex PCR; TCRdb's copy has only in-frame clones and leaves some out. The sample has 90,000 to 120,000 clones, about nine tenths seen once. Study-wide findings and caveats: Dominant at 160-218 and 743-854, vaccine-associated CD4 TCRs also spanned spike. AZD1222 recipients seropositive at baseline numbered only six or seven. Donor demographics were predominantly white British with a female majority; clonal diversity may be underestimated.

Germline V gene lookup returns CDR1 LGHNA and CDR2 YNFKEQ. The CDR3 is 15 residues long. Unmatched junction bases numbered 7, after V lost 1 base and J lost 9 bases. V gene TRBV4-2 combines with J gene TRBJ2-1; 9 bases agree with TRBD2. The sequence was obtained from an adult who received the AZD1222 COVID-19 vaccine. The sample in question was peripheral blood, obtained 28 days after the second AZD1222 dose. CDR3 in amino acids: CASSQVAGGPSEQFF. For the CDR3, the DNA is TGTGCCAGCAGCCAAGTGGCGGGGGGGCCTAGTGAGCAGTTCTTC.